This T cell receptor (beta chain) was profiled in a study of memory CD4+ T cells and cytomegalovirus serostatus. Single viable CD3+CD4+CD8-CD45RO+ cells were sorted as the memory CD4+ T cells. In the original processing: Out-of-frame sequences were removed, leaving about 2.2 million distinct TCRbeta sequences. Repertoires were generated with immunoSEQ multiplex PCR, while TCRdb's copy carries only in-frame clones and drops some. The DNA was the basis for D and trimming; V, J and clone size are from that table. The table has 45,000 to 50,000 clones, over 75% seen once. Germline V CDR1 and CDR2: MNHEY, SVGAGI. This CDR3 comprises 10 residues. V was cut by 2 bases and J by 6 bases, with 2 bases left in between. In the case of this clone: What it binds is unknown.

Study-wide results and limits: The CMV-associated TCR signature appears largely within the CD4+ memory repertoire.

The sequence derives from an adult in good health and CMV-seronegative. The material sequenced was memory CD4+ T cells from blood. The J gene is TRBJ2-7, the V gene TRBV6-5; D not certain. The CDR3, as DNA: TGTGCCAGCAGTTACGGCGAGCAGTACTTC. It encodes CASSYGEQYF.